This T cell receptor beta chain emerged from a study of blood T cell repertoires in COVID-19. Repertoires were generated with immunoSEQ multiplex PCR, while TCRdb's copy carries only in-frame clones and drops some. This table holds 55,000 to 80,000 clones, approximately 90% found once. The V end lost 1 base, the J end lost 6 bases, and 13 bases lay between the germline ends. The CDR3 has 16 residues. Germline CDR1 SGHTA, CDR2 FQGTGA. The sequencing input was peripheral blood. The clonotype was recovered from a woman in her sixties or seventies with acute or convalescent COVID-19. The V call is TRBV7-3, the J call TRBJ1-6; D may be TRBD1 (5 bases). The CDR3 loop is CASSLKTGIGNSPLHF. The DNA for the CDR3 is TGTGCCAGCAGCTTAAAAACAGGAATAGGTAATTCACCCCTCCACTTT.